The sequence of this T cell receptor beta chain was determined in a study of tumor-infiltrating lymphocytes in primary liver carcinoma. TCR beta cDNA was reverse-transcribed from 500 ng of total RNA. The reaction used a constant-region primer and ProtoScript II reverse transcriptase. Library construction for TCR beta comprised three nested multiplex PCR rounds performed with slightly modified ARM-PCR. TCRdb reanalysed the multiplex PCR reads using MiXCR and keeps one entry per CDR3 protein. The table shows about 180,000 distinct CDR3 sequences, with 50% to 75% occurring only once. The authors took blood RNA from unsorted whole blood and also extracted germline DNA. The sequenced sample was peripheral blood. The receptor was derived from a man aged 35-49 years with primary liver carcinoma and hepatitis B virus infection.

DNA of the CDR3: TGTGCTAGTGGGGGCAATGGGGACACTGAAGCTTTCTTT. It specifies CASGGNGDTEAFF. V usage is TRBV12-5 and J usage is TRBJ1-1, with D unresolved. Trimming cost V 6 bases and J 3 bases, with 11 bases left between them. Germline V CDR1 and CDR2: LGHNT, FRNRAP. This CDR3 comprises 13 residues. Full variable domain (rest looked up from reference TRBV12-5 and TRBJ1-1): DARVTQTPRHKVTEMGQEVTMRCQPILGHNTVFWYRQTMMQGLELLAYFRNRAPLDDSGMPKDRFSAEMPDATLATLKIQPSEPRDSAVYFCASGGNGDTEAFFGQGTRLTVV.